The 29 T cell receptor beta chains in this list originate from one sample, sequenced in a study of identical twins (TCRdb year 2016). Libraries were prepared through 5' RACE. The reads were generated on an Illumina HiSeq 2000. Clones were called with MiXCR by TCRdb after fastp trimmed the public reads at Q25, and only in-frame beta chains were retained. Rows with a matching CDR3 protein are joined into one entry that keeps the most common DNA and genes. For this sample the table gives about 490,000 distinct CDR3 sequences, of which approximately 16% were detected only once. Of the sample, 0.44% is held by the ten largest clones. The same sample was also used in a study of yellow fever vaccine responses in identical twins.

Material: CD4+ T cells sorted from blood. These receptors all come from a woman younger than 35 in good health.

The table lists this clonotype with a few counts. The chain links TRBV3-1 to TRBJ1-1, with D uncertain. CDR1 and CDR2 (germline): LGHDT, YNNKEL (reference sequence). CDR3 length: 14 residues. V dropped 3 bases and J dropped 0 bases, with 8 bases sitting between them. CDR3 nucleotides: TGTGCCAGCAGCCATGAGTTCATGAACACTGAAGCTTTCTTT. Protein sequence: CASSHEFMNTEAFF.

The chain links TRBV29-1 to TRBJ1-2, with TRBD1 as a possible D gene (6 bases). The CDR3 spans 13 residues. Germline CDR1 reads SQVTM; CDR2 reads ANQGSEA. V lost 6 bases and J 5 bases, leaving 16 bases between the germline ends. CDR3 in amino acids: CSVREGTRYGYTF. The CDR3 nucleotides are TGCAGCGTCCGAGAAGGGACACGATATGGCTACACCTTC.

The table lists this clonotype with many counts. V is TRBV7-8 and J is TRBJ2-1; D might be TRBD2 (6 bases). The V and J ends lost 4 bases and 4 bases respectively, with 8 bases between them. CDR3 length: 13 amino acids. The germline V gene has CDR1 SGHVS and CDR2 FQNEAQ. The CDR3 region has the DNA TGTGCCAGCAGCTCGACTAGATACAATGAGCAGTTCTTC. Its protein product is CASSSTRYNEQFF. Using reference TRBV7-8 and TRBJ2-1 for the parts outside the CDR3, the full variable domain is GAGVSQSPRYKVAKRGQDVALRCDPISGHVSLFWYQQALGQGPEFLTYFQNEAQLDKSGLPSDRFFAERPEGSVSTLKIQRTQQEDSAVYLCASSSTRYNEQFFGPGTRLTVL.

This clonotype has only a few counts. V is TRBV12-3 or TRBV12-4 and J is TRBJ1-5, with 7 bases matching TRBD1. V shed 3 bases, J shed 1 base, and the junction held 6 bases outside the gene matches. The CDR3 has 16 residues. The DNA of the CDR3 is TGTGCCAGCAGTTTCTCTACAGGGGCCAGCAATCAGCCCCAGCATTTT. The encoded protein is CASSFSTGASNQPQHF.

This clonotype has just a few counts. The J gene is TRBJ2-2, the V gene TRBV6-1; D uncertain. Trimming took off 4 bases at V and 7 bases at J, with 10 bases between the two ends. Germline CDR1 and CDR2: MNHNS and SASEGT. The CDR3 runs 13 residues. The CDR3 DNA is TGTGCCAGCAGTGCGTTGGGCGTCGGGGAGCTGTTTTTT. Encoded protein: CASSALGVGELFF.

The J gene is TRBJ2-5, the V gene TRBV12-3 or TRBV12-4; 13 nucleotides align to TRBD2. V trimming: 3 bases; J trimming: 5 bases; junction bases outside the gene matches: 6. CDR3 size: 16 residues. Written as DNA, the CDR3 is TGTGCCAGCAGTTTGACTAGCGGGGGGTCGAGGGAGACCCAGTACTTC. As protein: CASSLTSGGSRETQYF.

This clonotype was seen repeatedly, ten times or more. The chain links TRBV6-2 or TRBV6-3 to TRBJ2-5, with D possibly matching TRBD1 (6 bases). The CDR3 is 13 amino acids. Germline V gives CDR1 MNHEY, CDR2 SVGEGT. Trimming left V 7 bases short and J 1 base short, with 10 bases between. CDR3 amino acids: CASNIRGQETQYF. CDR3 DNA sequence: TGTGCCAGCAATATCAGGGGCCAAGAGACCCAGTACTTC.

There are a few counts of this clonotype. Here the CDR3 reads CASSPWPGTDPEAFF. The CDR3 DNA sequence: TGTGCCAGCAGCCCCTGGCCCGGTACAGACCCTGAAGCTTTCTTT. V and J are TRBV9 and TRBJ1-1, with D uncertain. V shed 4 bases and J shed 6 bases, with 19 bases lying between them. CDR3 length: 15 amino acids. The V gene's germline CDR1 is SGDLS and CDR2 YYNGEE.

This clonotype was detected only a few times. This rearrangement joins TRBV10-3 to TRBJ2-4, with 7 bases aligning to TRBD1. Trimming took 4 bases from V and 5 from J; bases not matched to a gene: 8. The CDR3 has 15 residues. Germline V lookup: CDR1 ENHRY, CDR2 SYGVKD. For the CDR3, the DNA is TGTGCCATCAGTGCGACAGGGAATTTCGAAAACATTCAGTACTTC. Translating it yields CAISATGNFENIQYF.

This clonotype was seen only a few times. The chain links TRBV5-1 to TRBJ2-1, with 11 bases lining up with TRBD2. CDR3 length: 15 residues. V gave up 4 bases and J gave up 4 bases; unmatched junction bases: 4. Germline V gives CDR1 SGHRS, CDR2 YFSETQ. CDR3 amino acids: CASSHSGRDYNEQFF. The DNA for the CDR3 is TGCGCCAGCAGCCATAGCGGGAGGGATTACAATGAGCAGTTCTTC.

The rearrangement joins TRBV2 to TRBJ2-3, with TRBD2 matching over 7 bases. This CDR3 is 16 amino acids long. Trimming took 2 bases from V and 4 from J; bases not matched to a gene: 9. CDR1 and CDR2 from the germline V gene are SNHLY and FYNNEI. DNA for the CDR3: TGTGCCAGCAGTGAATGGGAGGGAGTGGGGGCAGATACGCAGTATTTT. It is translated as CASSEWEGVGADTQYF.

This clonotype was observed a handful of times. This chain joins TRBV29-1 and TRBJ2-3; TRBD1 matches at 10 bases. The CDR3 runs to 13 residues. V was pared by 7 bases and J by 3 bases, with 4 bases of the junction left unmatched. Looked up from germline, CDR1 is SQVTM and CDR2 is ANQGSEA. Here the CDR3 DNA reads TGCAGCGATTGGGACAGGGGAACAGATACGCAGTATTTT. It codes for CSDWDRGTDTQYF.

This clonotype was counted a few times. This chain links TRBV20-1 with TRBJ2-7; TRBD2 matches 10 bases. CDR3 size: 14 residues. Germline CDR1 is DFQATT and CDR2 is SNEGSKA (reference sequence). V gave up 2 bases and J gave up 5 bases; unmatched junction bases: 6. The CDR3 coding sequence is TGCAGTGCTAGAACTAGCGGGAAGGGACACGAGCAGTACTTC. Translation: CSARTSGKGHEQYF.

The chain recombines TRBV5-4 with TRBJ2-2, with 12 bases lining up with TRBD1. Trimming removed 3 bases from V and 4 bases from J; junction bases left unmatched: 7. The CDR3 has 17 amino acids. Germline V gene sequence: CDR1 SGHNT, CDR2 YYREEE (reference sequence). The CDR3 nucleotides read TGTGCCAGCAGCTCCAGGGACAGGGGGCATGTCACCGGGGAGCTGTTTTTT. As protein: CASSSRDRGHVTGELFF. Variable domain in full (rest from reference TRBV5-4 and TRBJ2-2): ETGVTQSPTHLIKTRGQQVTLRCSSQSGHNTVSWYQQALGQGPQFIFQYYREEENGRGNFPPRFSGLQFPNYSSELNVNALELDDSALYLCASSSRDRGHVTGELFFGEGSRLTVL.

This chain joins TRBV2 and TRBJ2-1; 7 bases fit TRBD2. The CDR3 runs 14 residues. Germline CDR1 and CDR2: SNHLY and FYNNEI. The V gene end was trimmed by 6 bases and the J gene end by 7 bases; junction bases not matched to a gene: 9. CDR3 amino acids: CASSQAGTTNEQFF. CDR3 bases: TGTGCCAGCAGCCAAGCCGGGACTACAAATGAGCAGTTCTTC.

This clonotype was detected a few times. The chain has TRBV7-9 and TRBJ1-1, with unresolved D. CDR3 length equals 14 residues. In germline, CDR1 is SEHNR, CDR2 FQNEAQ (reference sequence). Trimming pared 0 bases from V and 6 bases from J, leaving 11 bases between. The CDR3 spells CASSLAASQSEAFF. CDR3 coding DNA: TGTGCCAGCAGCTTAGCTGCCAGTCAGTCTGAAGCTTTCTTT.

The chain employs TRBV7-2 and TRBJ1-4; D is possibly TRBD1 (6 bases). Trimming stripped 2 bases from V and 0 bases from J, with 10 bases between. CDR1 and CDR2 from the germline V gene are SGHTA and FQGNSA. This CDR3 has 16 amino acids. CDR3 amino acids: CASSLFQGSTNEKLFF. In DNA form, the CDR3 reads TGTGCCAGCAGCTTATTCCAGGGGTCAACTAATGAAAAACTGTTTTTT.

The rearrangement links TRBV5-5 to TRBJ1-2; D gene uncertain. The germline gives CDR1 SGHKS, CDR2 YYEKEE (reference sequence). V shed 1 base and J shed 2 bases, with 9 bases lying between them. The CDR3 runs 14 residues. The CDR3 DNA reads TGTGCCAGCAGCTTGTTTGGAACCAACTATGGCTACACCTTC. Its protein is CASSLFGTNYGYTF.

The V call is TRBV29-1, the J call TRBJ2-5, with D perhaps TRBD1 or TRBD2 (5 bases each). The length of the CDR3 is 14 residues. Germline V gene sequence: CDR1 SQVTM, CDR2 ANQGSEA. V shed 4 bases and J shed 1 base, with 13 bases lying between them. For the CDR3, the DNA is TGCAGCGTTGTTACGTGGGACGTCCAAGAGACCCAGTACTTC. Translating gives CSVVTWDVQETQYF.

The rearrangement uses TRBV4-2 and TRBJ2-7; possible D gene TRBD1, 6 bases. The germline CDR1 and CDR2 sequences are LGHNA and YNFKEQ. This CDR3 comprises 15 residues. V lost 1 base and J 2 bases, leaving 12 bases between the germline ends. CDR3: CASSQGTAFPYEQYF. CDR3 DNA: TGTGCCAGCAGCCAAGGGACAGCGTTTCCCTACGAGCAGTACTTC.

V is TRBV5-6 and J is TRBJ2-7; tentatively, D is TRBD1 or TRBD2 (5 bases each). Trimming pared 5 bases from V and 5 bases from J, leaving 26 bases between. CDR1 SGHDT and CDR2 YYEEEE come from the germline V gene. This CDR3 has 17 residues. CDR3 in DNA: TGTGCCAGCAGAAAAGCGAGACGTCTAGAGAGGGGAAACGAGCAGTACGTC. It specifies CASRKARRLERGNEQYV.

This clonotype has at least ten counts. The gene calls are TRBV15 and TRBJ2-2; D unclear. Germline CDR1 is LNHNV and CDR2 is YYDKDF (reference sequence). Deletions cut 4 bases from V and 6 bases from J, with 12 bases between. This CDR3 has 14 amino acids. The CDR3 DNA is TGTGCCACCAGCAACCCTTTTGGGCCCGGGGAGCTGTTTTTT. The encoded protein is CATSNPFGPGELFF.

This clonotype showed up just a few times. The chain carries TRBV2 and TRBJ2-4; TRBD1 matches 7 bases. After removal of 2 bases from V and 8 bases from J, the junction contained 9 bases not matched to a gene. CDR3 size: 15 residues. Germline V lookup: CDR1 SNHLY, CDR2 FYNNEI. CDR3 residues: CASSEKRTGEHIQYF. The CDR3 bases are TGTGCCAGCAGTGAAAAAAGGACAGGAGAACACATTCAGTACTTC.

This sequence joins TRBV20-1 and TRBJ2-1; 9 bases are a match to TRBD1. V dropped 7 bases and J dropped 6; count of bases not matched to a gene: 16. The CDR3 is 16 residues long. Looked up from germline, CDR1 is DFQATT and CDR2 is SNEGSKA (reference sequence). The CDR3 sequence is CSEDRGPVGTSNEQFF. The CDR3 coding sequence is TGCAGTGAGGACAGGGGCCCAGTGGGGACAAGCAATGAGCAGTTCTTC.

This clonotype turned up a few times. The rearrangement joins TRBV11-2 to TRBJ2-5; TRBD2 matches at 12 bases. Germline loops: CDR1 SGHAT, CDR2 FQNNGV. After removal of 0 bases from V and 2 bases from J, the junction contained 4 bases not matched to a gene. This CDR3 has 17 residues. The CDR3 nucleotides are TGTGCCAGCAGCTTAGATCTTGGACTAGCGGGGCAAGAGACCCAGTACTTC. Its protein is CASSLDLGLAGQETQYF.

J is TRBJ2-3 and V is TRBV6-1; no clear D gene. CDR1 MNHNS and CDR2 SASEGT come from the germline V gene. With 3 bases removed from V and 0 bases from J, the gap between germline ends came to 10 bases. The CDR3 loop spans 15 amino acids. This chain's CDR3 is CASSDRRSSTDTQYF. The DNA for the CDR3 is TGTGCCAGCAGTGATCGGAGATCTAGCACAGATACGCAGTATTTT.

This clonotype showed up many times. The chain is built from TRBV12-3 or TRBV12-4 and TRBJ2-5; D is ambiguous. The CDR3 covers 10 residues. Trimming pared 6 bases from V and 5 bases from J, leaving 4 bases between. CDR3 amino acids: CASSRETQYF. CDR3 bases: TGTGCCAGCAGCCGGGAGACCCAGTACTTC.

The chain is built from TRBV24-1 and TRBJ2-2; a weak D match, TRBD2 (6 bases). V was trimmed by 12 bases and J by 1 base, leaving 14 bases between them. Germline CDR1 is KGHDR and CDR2 is SFDVKD. The CDR3 covers 14 residues. The CDR3: CAAGGGENTGELFF. The CDR3 nucleotides read TGTGCCGCCGGGGGAGGAGAGAACACCGGGGAGCTGTTTTTT.

This clonotype has just a few counts. The rearrangement joins TRBV29-1 to TRBJ2-3, with D maybe TRBD2 (6 bases). Trimming removed 3 bases at V and 2 bases at J, with 9 bases between. The germline V gene has CDR1 SQVTM and CDR2 ANQGSEA. CDR3 length equals 13 residues. The CDR3 spells CSVEEGPTDTQYF. In DNA, the CDR3 is TGCAGCGTTGAGGAGGGGCCCACAGATACGCAGTATTTT.